This is a list of T cell receptor beta chains from one sample in a study of T cell changes during pregnancy in multiple sclerosis. Sequenced by immunoSEQ multiplex PCR; TCRdb stores in-frame clones only, minus some. The sample holds 20,000 to 25,000 clones, more than 75% seen once. Sequenced material: CD8+ T cells from peripheral blood mononuclear cells, taken before pregnancy. These receptors were taken from a female donor with multiple sclerosis, enrolled in a pregnancy study. Both conserved end residues are part of each CDR3. Fields, in order: V gene, J gene, CDR3 length, CDR3 protein.

>TRBV11-2|TRBJ1-5|13
CASSLSPRQPQHF
>TRBV2|TRBJ2-7|17
CASSEALDGGISYEQYF
>TRBV6-5|TRBJ2-5|13
CASTPVTPRTQYF
>TRBV5-6|TRBJ2-4|14
CASRHYRGKNIQYF
>TRBV27|TRBJ2-1|14
CASSFQGGADEQFF
>TRBV2|TRBJ2-7|16
CASKGMGGLGSYEQYF
>TRBV6-1|TRBJ1-5|15
CASTPAGSPNQPQHF
>TRBV2|TRBJ2-7|15
CASSEMAAPTFEQYF
>TRBV21-1|TRBJ1-4|17
CASSKQRQGATNEKLFF
>TRBV6-5|TRBJ2-7|15
CASSPLAGGPDEQYF
>TRBV30|TRBJ2-1|14
CAWSVSGVYNEQFF
>TRBV27|TRBJ1-1|13
CASSDRQSTEAFF